This TCR beta chain derives from a study of beta chain features in type 1 diabetes. Study-level points and caveats: Patients with type 1 diabetes showed fewer VDJ junction insertions and more deletions. Amplification by PCR could prefer shorter templates, with the same effect in patients and controls.

Only a few counts were recorded for this clone. Its antigen is not identified. Germline trimming cut 8 bases from V and 1 base from J; bases unmatched to any gene: 14. The germline V gene encodes CDR1 SEHNR and CDR2 FQNEAQ (reference sequence). This CDR3 has 17 residues. Isolated RNA was reverse transcribed in full, so expressed TCRB transcripts were sequenced. Assay: immunoSEQ multiplex PCR; the TCRdb copy retains only in-frame clones and omits some. The sample comprises around 300,000 clones, around 10% of which are singletons, and 0.015% to 0.02% rests with the top ten. Sorting that relied on CD45RO/CCR7/CD25/CD127/CD95/CD27 yielded CD4+ naive, central memory, regulatory and stem cell-like memory cells.

This chain links TRBV7-9 with TRBJ2-1; TRBD2 matches at 7 bases. Sequencing was performed on naive CD4+ T cells from blood. The TCR was taken from a young woman in good health. Here the CDR3 reads CASGGMWAGASYNEQFF. The CDR3 DNA reads as TGTGCCAGCGGAGGGATGTGGGCGGGAGCGTCCTACAATGAGCAGTTCTTC.